A single sample gave rise to the 12 T cell receptor beta chains below, sequenced in a study of early T cells in non-severe SARS-CoV-2 infection. TCRdb re-derived calls from the 5' RACE reads in MiXCR, one entry per CDR3 protein. Here the sample spans 50,000 to 60,000 distinct CDR3 sequences, around 6.6% being singletons. The input for sequencing was whole blood, taken at baseline. The origin of the receptors is an adult who was a healthcare worker with PCR-confirmed SARS-CoV-2 infection or an uninfected control (not recorded which).

The rearrangement uses TRBV28 and TRBJ2-5, with 7 bases aligning to TRBD2. Unmatched junction bases numbered 7, after V lost 1 base and J lost 5 bases. Germline CDR1 is MDHEN and CDR2 is SYDVKM. The CDR3 totals 15 residues. CDR3: CASSLSAGRIETQYF. For the CDR3, the DNA is TGTGCCAGCAGTTTATCGGCCGGGAGGATTGAGACCCAGTACTTC.

This clonotype was seen many times. J is TRBJ2-7 and V is TRBV4-3, with 10 nucleotides matching TRBD1. This CDR3 is 15 amino acids long. In germline, CDR1 is LGHNA, CDR2 YSLEER. V shed 1 base and J 6 bases; nucleotides not matched to a gene: 6. CDR3 residues: CASSQGDRGFGEQYF. CDR3 nucleotide sequence: TGCGCCAGCAGCCAAGGGGACAGGGGTTTCGGCGAGCAGTACTTC.

This chain joins TRBV7-2 and TRBJ2-7; possible D gene TRBD2, 5 bases. The CDR3 sequence is 13 residues long. Germline assignment: CDR1 SGHTA and CDR2 FQGNSA. V was cut by 0 bases and J by 7 bases, with 10 bases left in between. The CDR3 region has the DNA TGTGCCAGCAGCTTAGCCCTTCGAGGGGAGCAGTACTTC. Protein product: CASSLALRGEQYF.

This clonotype was picked up many times. V is TRBV27 and J is TRBJ2-3; D is unclear. V shed 3 bases and J shed 0 bases, with 10 bases lying between them. This CDR3 comprises 15 residues. Germline loops: CDR1 MNHEY, CDR2 SMNVEV (reference sequence). This CDR3 is CASSFVAASTDTQYF. As DNA, the CDR3 is TGTGCCAGCAGTTTCGTAGCCGCTAGCACAGATACGCAGTATTTT.

Turning to this clonotype: A much larger clone is a single base away; this may be a read error. In DNA form, the CDR3 reads TGTACCAGCAGCTTCTTGGATACGCAGTATTTT. Residues: CTSSFLDTQYF. This chain uses TRBV11-2 with TRBJ2-3; D unresolved. This CDR3 comprises 11 residues. Germline V CDR1 and CDR2: SGHAT, FQNNGV.

This clonotype was detected only a few times. The rearrangement links TRBV20-1 to TRBJ2-7; 9 bases match TRBD2. The germline gives CDR1 DFQATT, CDR2 SNEGSKA (reference sequence). The length of the CDR3 is 15 residues. V lost 3 bases and J lost 4; bases outside the gene matches: 10. CDR3: CSASGISGGKYEQYF. Written as DNA, the CDR3 is TGCAGTGCTAGCGGGATTAGCGGGGGTAAATACGAGCAGTACTTC.

This rearrangement joins TRBV20-1 to TRBJ2-3, with a tentative D call TRBD1 (5 bases). V was pared by 5 bases and J by 2 bases, with 8 bases between. Per germline, CDR1 DFQATT and CDR2 SNEGSKA (reference sequence). The CDR3 length is 12 residues. The CDR3 loop reads CSAVTDTDTQYF. Written as DNA, the CDR3 is TGCAGTGCTGTGACAGACACAGATACGCAGTATTTT.

This clonotype has ten or more counts. The V gene is TRBV2, the J gene TRBJ2-3, with D unresolved. V lost 4 bases and J lost 4, with 18 bases in between. The CDR3 is 16 residues long. CDR1 SNHLY and CDR2 FYNNEI come from the germline V gene. The CDR3 nucleotides are TGTGCCAGCAGTGGTCCGGGCTGGCGGTCCGCAGATACGCAGTATTTT. This sequence encodes CASSGPGWRSADTQYF.

This clonotype was seen many times. J is TRBJ2-2 and V is TRBV20-1; D may be TRBD1 or TRBD2 (5 bases each). Germline CDR1 is DFQATT and CDR2 is SNEGSKA (reference sequence). Between the trimmed V and J ends, which lost 5 bases and 6 bases, there was a span of 16 bases. The CDR3 length is 14 residues. The CDR3 DNA follows: TGCAGTGCTCCACGGGGCCCCCGCGCCGGGGAGCTGTTTTTT. Amino acid sequence: CSAPRGPRAGELFF.

The CDR3 coding sequence is TGCGCCAGCAGCCAAGATTGGCAGGGGATCGCCTACAATGAGCAGTTCTTC. Translation gives CASSQDWQGIAYNEQFF. The gene calls are TRBV4-3 and TRBJ2-1; D might be TRBD1 (6 bases). CDR1 is LGHNA, CDR2 YSLEER, per germline. The CDR3 totals 17 residues. V was trimmed by 0 bases and J by 2 bases, leaving 14 bases between them.

This clonotype was counted ten times or more. The chain has TRBV7-2 and TRBJ2-2; D possibly corresponds to TRBD2 (5 bases). Germline V CDR1 and CDR2: SGHTA, FQGNSA. The CDR3 runs to 15 residues. V lost 5 bases, J lost 9 bases, and 19 bases lay in between. The DNA for the CDR3 is TGTGCCAGCAGCGTCAGACTGACTAACTCTCGGGAGCTGTTTTTT. It translates to CASSVRLTNSRELFF.

This clonotype has a count of ten or more. The chain recombines TRBV20-1 with TRBJ2-3; D possibly uses TRBD1 or TRBD2 (5 bases each). CDR3 length equals 17 residues. V was clipped by 3 bases and J by 3 bases, with 22 bases between them. CDR1 is DFQATT, CDR2 SNEGSKA, per germline (reference sequence). CDR3 sequence (DNA): TGCAGTGCTAGCAGGATGGGGGTAAACCTCGCGACAGATACGCAGTATTTT. This sequence encodes CSASRMGVNLATDTQYF.